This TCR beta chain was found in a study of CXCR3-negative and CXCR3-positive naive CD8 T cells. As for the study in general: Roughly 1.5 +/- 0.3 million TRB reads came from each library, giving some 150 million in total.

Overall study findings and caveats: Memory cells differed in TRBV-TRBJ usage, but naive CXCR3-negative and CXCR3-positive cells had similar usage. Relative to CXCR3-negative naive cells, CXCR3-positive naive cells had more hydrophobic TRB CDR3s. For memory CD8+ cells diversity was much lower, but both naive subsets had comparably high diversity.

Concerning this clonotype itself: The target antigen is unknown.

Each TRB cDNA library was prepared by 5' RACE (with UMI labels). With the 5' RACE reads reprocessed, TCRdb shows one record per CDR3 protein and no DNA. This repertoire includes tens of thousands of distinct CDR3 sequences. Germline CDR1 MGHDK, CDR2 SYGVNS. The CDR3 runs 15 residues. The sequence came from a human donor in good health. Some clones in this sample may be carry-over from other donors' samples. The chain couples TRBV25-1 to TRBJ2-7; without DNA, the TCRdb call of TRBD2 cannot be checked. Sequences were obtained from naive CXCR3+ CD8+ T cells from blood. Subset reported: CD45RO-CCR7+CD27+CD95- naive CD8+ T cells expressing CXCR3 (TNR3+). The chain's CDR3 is CASSEYFRGAGEQYF.